The rows below give T cell receptor beta chains drawn from one sample of a study of blood T cells in healthy people across ages. TCRdb ran MiXCR on the 5' RACE reads and lists one entry per CDR3 protein. The repertoire has 1.5 million to 2 million distinct CDR3 sequences, around half of them found once; the top ten carry about 2.1%. Sequenced sample: blood. The source is a woman aged 35 to 49 in good health. Both conserved end residues are part of each CDR3. Fields, in order: clone size, V gene, D gene, J gene, CDR3 protein, CDR3 DNA. A D gene is named only where the DNA matches it firmly. The size of a clone is reported for some rows only, either as once, few or many, or as a class for expanded clones.

-,TRBV20-1,-,TRBJ2-1,CSAGGGSNFNEQFF,TGCAGTGCCGGAGGGGGTTCGAATTTCAATGAGCAGTTCTTC
once,TRBV7-8,TRBD2,TRBJ2-3,CASSQGAGGYTQYF,TGTGCCAGCAGCCAAGGGGCGGGGGGATATACGCAGTATTTT
-,TRBV20-1,-,TRBJ2-1,CSAGTAGVSYNEQFF,TGCAGTGCGGGGACAGCGGGGGTCTCCTACAATGAGCAGTTCTTC
-,TRBV12-3/TRBV12-4,TRBD1,TRBJ2-7,CASSLLPRTGLYEQYF,TGTGCCAGCAGTTTGCTTCCTAGGACAGGGCTCTACGAGCAGTACTTC
-,TRBV20-1,-,TRBJ2-1,CSARDDLAQVYNEQFF,TGCAGTGCTAGAGATGATCTAGCGCAGGTCTACAATGAGCAGTTCTTC
-,TRBV6-2/TRBV6-3,TRBD2,TRBJ2-7,CASSSREVHYEQYF,TGTGCCAGCAGTTCCCGGGAGGTGCACTACGAGCAGTACTTC
-,TRBV6-5,-,TRBJ2-1,CASSGLSGPMDEQFF,TGTGCCAGCAGTGGACTGAGCGGCCCTATGGATGAGCAGTTCTTC
few,TRBV20-1,-,TRBJ2-5,CSATHTRKETQYF,TGCAGTGCCACTCATACTAGAAAAGAGACCCAGTACTTC
many,TRBV4-1,-,TRBJ2-3,CASSQGADTQYF,TGTGCCAGCAGCCAAGGGGCAGATACGCAGTATTTT
-,TRBV7-2,TRBD1,TRBJ2-3,CASTKGGRARTDAQYF,TGTGCCAGCACCAAAGGGGGCCGAGCACGCACAGATGCGCAGTATTTT
few,TRBV10-3,-,TRBJ2-1,CAISVGPRAGYNEQFF,TGTGCCATCAGTGTCGGGCCCCGGGCGGGTTACAATGAGCAGTTCTTC